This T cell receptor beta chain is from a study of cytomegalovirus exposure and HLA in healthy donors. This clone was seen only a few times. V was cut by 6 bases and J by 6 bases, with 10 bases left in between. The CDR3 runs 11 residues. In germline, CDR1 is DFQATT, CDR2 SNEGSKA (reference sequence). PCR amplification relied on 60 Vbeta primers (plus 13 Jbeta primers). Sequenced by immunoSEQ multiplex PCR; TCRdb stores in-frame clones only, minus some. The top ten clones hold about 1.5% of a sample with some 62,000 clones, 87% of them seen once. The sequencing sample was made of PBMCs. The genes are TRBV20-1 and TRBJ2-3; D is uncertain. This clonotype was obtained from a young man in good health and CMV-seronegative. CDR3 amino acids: CSATPEDTQYF. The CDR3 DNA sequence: TGCAGTGCCACCCCTGAGGATACGCAGTATTTT.